The 21 T cell receptor beta chains reported below all come from one sample, sequenced in a study of T cells in localized non-small cell lung cancer. Profiling relied on immunoSEQ multiplex PCR, and the TCRdb table lists in-frame clones only, not all of them. The table lists about 82,000 clones, roughly 80% of them singletons. The input for sequencing was PBMCs, taken before any cancer treatment. These receptors were collected from a man between 40 and 75 years old with stage II squamous cell lung carcinoma.

The V and J genes are TRBV6-5 and TRBJ1-5, with D unclear. Germline V gene lookup returns CDR1 MNHEY and CDR2 SVGAGI. Trimming stripped 2 bases from V and 9 bases from J, with 11 bases between. The CDR3 is 13 amino acids. CDR3 residues: CASSYEGGRPQHF. The CDR3 bases are TGTGCCAGCAGTTACGAGGGCGGGCGGCCCCAGCATTTT.

This clone is a singleton in its sample. This rearrangement joins TRBV7-3 to TRBJ2-1, with D unclear. Germline-derived CDR1 and CDR2 are SGHTA and FQGTGA. V shed 5 bases and J shed 0 bases, with 17 bases lying between them. The length of the CDR3 is 17 residues. The CDR3 region is CASSPLGPSLSYNEQFF. DNA of the CDR3: TGTGCCAGCAGCCCCCTCGGTCCCAGCCTCTCCTACAATGAGCAGTTCTTC.

The chain has TRBV6-1 and TRBJ2-7; 12 nucleotides agree with TRBD2. The V segment lost 5 bases and the J segment 3 bases; nucleotides outside the gene matches: 2. The germline gives CDR1 MNHNS, CDR2 SASEGT. This CDR3 comprises 14 residues. The CDR3 sequence: CASSRLAGVYEQYF. CDR3 bases: TGTGCCAGCAGTCGACTAGCGGGAGTCTACGAGCAGTACTTC.

This chain joins TRBV7-3 and TRBJ2-1, with D perhaps TRBD1 (5 bases). This CDR3 spans 14 amino acids. Germline V gives CDR1 SGHTA, CDR2 FQGTGA. V lost 0 bases and J lost 9, with 12 bases in between. The CDR3 DNA sequence: TGTGCCAGCAGCTTAACTCAGGGAAAAGGTGAGCAGTTCTTC. This translates into CASSLTQGKGEQFF.

The DNA for the CDR3 is TGTGCCAGCAGTCGGGGACAGCAAGAGACCCAGTACTTC. Its translation: CASSRGQQETQYF. V is TRBV28 and J is TRBJ2-5; 7 positions agree with TRBD1. The CDR3 runs to 13 residues. V shed 5 bases, J shed 2 bases, and the junction held 2 bases outside the gene matches. Germline CDR1 MDHEN, CDR2 SYDVKM.

This clone was seen just once. The chain is built from TRBV5-1 and TRBJ1-2; 8 positions agree with TRBD1. The V gene's germline CDR1 is SGHRS and CDR2 YFSETQ. V lost 6 bases, J lost 6 bases, and 16 bases stayed unmatched. The CDR3 consists of 16 residues. This CDR3 is CASTSSSSGTGDGYTF. CDR3 sequence (DNA): TGCGCCAGCACCAGTTCCTCTTCCGGGACAGGAGATGGCTACACCTTC.

This clone appeared a few times. A far larger clone is only one base removed, so a read error is likely. This sample includes further DNA sequences coding for the same CDR3. The rearrangement joins TRBV5-1 to TRBJ2-3, with 9 bases matching TRBD2. The CDR3 sequence is 15 residues long. Trimming at V came to 5 bases and at J to 2 bases, leaving 6 bases not matched to a gene. Germline values: CDR1 SGHRS, CDR2 YFSETQ. DNA of the CDR3: TGCGCCAGCAGTCGAGCGGGAGGCATCACAGATACGCAGTATTTT. Amino acid sequence: CASSRAGGITDTQYF.

This chain uses TRBV7-2 with TRBJ1-2, with D maybe TRBD1 (5 bases). Per the germline V gene, CDR1 is SGHTA and CDR2 is FQGNSA. The germline V and J ends were trimmed by 5 bases and 6 bases, with 13 bases remaining between them. The CDR3 spans 13 residues. The CDR3 DNA reads TGTGCCAGCAGCCCCGGTGCAGGGCATGGCTACACCTTC. This codes for CASSPGAGHGYTF.

The V call is TRBV2, the J call TRBJ2-1; 8 bases map to TRBD1. The CDR3 consists of 15 residues. V was clipped by 4 bases and J by 3 bases; unmatched bases: 5. CDR1 and CDR2 (germline): SNHLY, FYNNEI. The CDR3 spells CASSALTGDYNEQFF. The CDR3 nucleotides are TGTGCCAGCAGTGCACTGACAGGGGACTACAATGAGCAGTTCTTC.

This clone was detected only a few times. The chain uses TRBV10-3 and TRBJ2-7; D is ambiguous. Germline V gene lookup returns CDR1 ENHRY and CDR2 SYGVKD. The CDR3 sequence is 12 residues long. V was cut by 4 bases and J by 3 bases, with 7 bases left in between. The DNA of the CDR3 is TGTGCCATCAGTGGATCGGACTACGAGCAGTACTTC. It yields the protein CAISGSDYEQYF.

The rearrangement joins TRBV6-8 to TRBJ1-1; D unclear. This CDR3 is 13 amino acids long. CDR1 MNHGY and CDR2 SAAAGT come from the germline V gene. V was pared by 5 bases and J by 7 bases, with 14 bases between. For the CDR3, the DNA is TGTGCCAGCAGTAGTTTTTGGTTCAGTGAAGCTTTCTTT. It translates to CASSSFWFSEAFF.

This chain joins TRBV19 and TRBJ1-1, with D possibly TRBD1 on 6 matching bases. Germline V CDR1 and CDR2: LNHDA, SQIVND (reference sequence). Trimming pared 7 bases from V and 2 bases from J, leaving 11 bases between. The CDR3 is 13 amino acids. The CDR3 coding sequence is TGTGCCAGTAAAATACAGGGAAACACTGAAGCTTTCTTT. This encodes CASKIQGNTEAFF. Using reference TRBV19 and TRBJ1-1 for the parts outside the CDR3, the full variable domain is DGGITQSPKYLFRKEGQNVTLSCEQNLNHDAMYWYRQDPGQGLRLIYYSQIVNDFQKGDIAEGYSVSREKKESFPLTVTSAQKNPTAFYLCASKIQGNTEAFFGQGTRLTVV.

The gene calls are TRBV6-1 and TRBJ2-3; possible D gene TRBD2, 6 bases. CDR1 and CDR2 from the germline V gene are MNHNS and SASEGT. V was shortened by 4 bases and J by 2 bases, with 13 bases between the two germline ends. The CDR3 consists of 15 residues. CDR3 region: CASSGSSGFTDTQYF. For the CDR3, the DNA is TGTGCCAGCAGTGGGAGTAGCGGCTTCACAGATACGCAGTATTTT.

This clone was observed a handful of times. V gene TRBV20-1 combines with J gene TRBJ1-1; D uncertain. This CDR3 has 10 amino acids. Germline-derived CDR1 and CDR2 are DFQATT and SNEGSKA (reference sequence). V was cut by 5 bases and J by 5 bases, with 6 bases left in between. The CDR3 sequence is CSAPRTEAFF. CDR3 DNA sequence: TGCAGTGCTCCTAGGACTGAAGCTTTCTTT.

The V gene is TRBV11-2, the J gene TRBJ2-7; 8 bases agree with TRBD2. With 4 bases clipped from V and 6 bases from J, the junction kept 8 bases outside the gene matches. Germline V gives CDR1 SGHAT, CDR2 FQNNGV. CDR3 length equals 14 residues. The CDR3 region is CASSSGRAVSEQYF. The CDR3 region has the DNA TGTGCCAGCAGCTCCGGGAGGGCGGTGTCCGAGCAGTACTTC.

The V call is TRBV19, the J call TRBJ1-2; D gene ambiguous. The V gene's germline CDR1 is LNHDA and CDR2 SQIVND (reference sequence). This CDR3 is built from 14 residues. V lost 3 bases to trimming and J lost 2 bases, with 10 bases between them. CDR3 DNA sequence: TGTGCCAGTAGTATCGGCAGCTTAAACTATGGCTACACCTTC. It encodes CASSIGSLNYGYTF. Filled out from reference TRBV19 and TRBJ1-2, the complete variable domain reads DGGITQSPKYLFRKEGQNVTLSCEQNLNHDAMYWYRQDPGQGLRLIYYSQIVNDFQKGDIAEGYSVSREKKESFPLTVTSAQKNPTAFYLCASSIGSLNYGYTFGSGTRLTVV.

This chain joins TRBV11-2 and TRBJ1-1; D is possibly TRBD1 (5 bases). The CDR3 runs 14 residues. Germline V gene data show CDR1 as SGHAT and CDR2 as FQNNGV. V dropped 1 base and J dropped 1 base, with 7 bases sitting between them. The CDR3 spells CASSLGQSNTEAFF. DNA of the CDR3: TGTGCCAGCAGCTTAGGACAGTCGAACACTGAAGCTTTCTTT.

This chain uses TRBV29-1 with TRBJ2-5; 7 positions agree with TRBD2. Losses at the gene ends were 6 bases for V and 1 base for J; bases not matched to a gene: 17. Germline V gene data show CDR1 as SQVTM and CDR2 as ANQGSEA. CDR3 length: 17 residues. The CDR3 protein is CSVKLAGTKMVQETQYF. The CDR3 DNA follows: TGCAGCGTGAAGTTGGCGGGGACTAAGATGGTCCAAGAGACCCAGTACTTC.

The chain links TRBV7-9 to TRBJ1-4; 7 bases are shared with TRBD1. Germline loops: CDR1 SEHNR, CDR2 FQNEAQ (reference sequence). The CDR3 runs to 14 residues. V was pared by 1 base and J by 8 bases, with 4 bases of the junction left unmatched. The CDR3 spells CASSLGQGQEKLFF. DNA of the CDR3: TGTGCCAGCAGCTTAGGACAGGGTCAGGAAAAACTGTTTTTT. Looking up the rest from reference TRBV7-9 and TRBJ1-4 gives the full variable domain: DTGVSQNPRHKITKRGQNVTFRCDPISEHNRLYWYRQTLGQGPEFLTYFQNEAQLEKSRLLSDRFSAERPKGSFSTLEIQRTEQGDSAMYLCASSLGQGQEKLFFGSGTQLSVL.

J is TRBJ2-3 and V is TRBV11-2; 7 bases map to TRBD2. The CDR3 totals 15 residues. Unmatched junction bases numbered 3, after V lost 1 base and J lost 2 bases. The germline V gene has CDR1 SGHAT and CDR2 FQNNGV. The CDR3 DNA reads TGTGCCAGCAGCTTAGGCGGGAGCCCCACAGATACGCAGTATTTT. Protein: CASSLGGSPTDTQYF.

The chain has TRBV7-9 and TRBJ2-5; a weak D match, TRBD2 (5 bases). The CDR3 is 17 amino acids. The V end lost 2 bases, the J end lost 2 bases, and 18 bases lay between the germline ends. Germline CDR1 SEHNR, CDR2 FQNEAQ (reference sequence). CDR3 loop: CASSLPPLEDPQETQYF. The CDR3 DNA sequence: TGTGCCAGCAGCTTACCTCCTTTGGAGGACCCGCAAGAGACCCAGTACTTC. Looking up the rest from reference TRBV7-9 and TRBJ2-5 gives the full variable domain: DTGVSQNPRHKITKRGQNVTFRCDPISEHNRLYWYRQTLGQGPEFLTYFQNEAQLEKSRLLSDRFSAERPKGSFSTLEIQRTEQGDSAMYLCASSLPPLEDPQETQYFGPGTRLLVL.